The 30 T cell receptor beta chains below all came from one sample that was sequenced in a study of cytomegalovirus exposure and HLA in healthy donors. PCR was performed using 60 Vbeta and 13 Jbeta primers. Using immunoSEQ multiplex PCR, the repertoire was profiled, and TCRdb retains in-frame clones only, with some absent. The profile shows some 90,000 clones, about 81% of them singletons. The sample consisted of PBMCs. These receptors were collected from a man in his forties in good health and CMV-seronegative.

The J gene is TRBJ1-4, the V gene TRBV7-9; D gene unclear. This CDR3 region has 15 residues. Germline V gene lookup returns CDR1 SEHNR and CDR2 FQNEAQ (reference sequence). V was clipped by 5 bases and J by 8 bases, with 18 bases between them. This chain's CDR3 is CASSKRLDRLEKLFF. CDR3 sequence (DNA): TGTGCCAGCAGCAAGCGCCTCGATCGGCTGGAAAAACTGTTTTTT. Full variable domain (rest looked up from reference TRBV7-9 and TRBJ1-4): DTGVSQNPRHKITKRGQNVTFRCDPISEHNRLYWYRQTLGQGPEFLTYFQNEAQLEKSRLLSDRFSAERPKGSFSTLEIQRTEQGDSAMYLCASSKRLDRLEKLFFGSGTQLSVL.

V is TRBV29-1 and J is TRBJ1-2; TRBD1 agrees at 10 bases. The CDR3 has 11 amino acids. In germline, CDR1 is SQVTM, CDR2 ANQGSEA. The J segment lost 7 bases and the V segment lost 6 bases, leaving 2 bases of the junction unmatched. The CDR3 DNA reads as TGCAGCGTGGACAGGGGGTCTGGCTACACCTTC. Its protein product is CSVDRGSGYTF.

The CDR3 DNA reads as TGTGCCTGGTCGCTGGGGGGATCCTACGAGCAGTACTTC. Residues: CAWSLGGSYEQYF. The rearrangement links TRBV30 to TRBJ2-7; D might be TRBD2 (6 bases). CDR1 is GTSNPN and CDR2 is SVGIG in the germline V gene (reference sequence). This CDR3 has 13 amino acids. V lost 5 bases and J lost 1, with 12 bases in between.

This clone was counted between two and nine times. The chain joins TRBV7-2 to TRBJ2-2, with a weak D call TRBD1 (5 bases). Germline CDR1 is SGHTA and CDR2 is FQGNSA. Trimming took 7 bases from V and 0 from J, leaving 15 bases between them. The CDR3 has 16 residues. The CDR3 here is CASTLGVAANTGELFF. CDR3 DNA sequence: TGTGCCAGCACCCTAGGGGTTGCAGCGAACACCGGGGAGCTGTTTTTT.

The rearrangement joins TRBV29-1 to TRBJ1-2; D uncertain. V was shortened by 1 base and J by 7 bases, with 13 bases between the two germline ends. CDR3 length: 13 amino acids. The germline V gene encodes CDR1 SQVTM and CDR2 ANQGSEA. CDR3 DNA: TGCAGCGTTGAAGTTGTGGCAGGCTCTGGCTACACCTTC. Amino acid sequence: CSVEVVAGSGYTF.

V gene TRBV4-3 combines with J gene TRBJ2-7; 7 nucleotides align to TRBD1. J lost 2 bases, V lost 6 bases, and 7 bases had no gene match. Germline V gene data show CDR1 as LGHNA and CDR2 as YSLEER. This CDR3 is 14 amino acids long. DNA for the CDR3: TGCGCCAGCAGTCCAGACAGGGAAACCTACGAGCAGTACTTC. Protein sequence: CASSPDRETYEQYF.

The rearrangement links TRBV5-5 to TRBJ1-2; D not resolved. The CDR3 loop spans 11 amino acids. The V gene lost 4 bases and the J gene lost 8 bases, with 9 bases spanning the gap. Germline CDR1 and CDR2: SGHKS and YYEKEE (reference sequence). The CDR3 DNA sequence: TGTGCCAGCAGCCTCGACTGGGGCTACACCTTC. This translates into CASSLDWGYTF. Filled out from reference TRBV5-5 and TRBJ1-2, the complete variable domain reads DAGVTQSPTHLIKTRGQQVTLRCSPISGHKSVSWYQQVLGQGPQFIFQYYEKEERGRGNFPDRFSARQFPNYSSELNVNALLLGDSALYLCASSLDWGYTFGSGTRLTVV.

The J gene is TRBJ1-6, the V gene TRBV11-1; maybe TRBD1 (6 bases). In germline, CDR1 is SGHAT, CDR2 FQDESV (reference sequence). CDR3 length: 16 residues. The V end lost 3 bases, the J end lost 5 bases, and 14 bases lay between the germline ends. CDR3 residues: CASSLNRVRDNSPLHF. CDR3 in DNA: TGTGCCAGCAGCTTGAACAGGGTGAGGGATAATTCACCCCTCCACTTT.

This clone was seen a few times. The chain uses TRBV27 and TRBJ2-7, with D unclear. CDR1 and CDR2 (germline): MNHEY, SMNVEV (reference sequence). This CDR3 spans 14 amino acids. The V gene lost 5 bases and the J gene lost 0 bases, with 11 bases spanning the gap. The CDR3 DNA is TGTGCCAGCAGTCCCAGCGTTAGCTCCTACGAGCAGTACTTC. Amino acid sequence: CASSPSVSSYEQYF.

The chain employs TRBV4-1 and TRBJ2-1; TRBD2 matches at 8 bases. The CDR3 has 17 residues. Germline values: CDR1 MGHRA, CDR2 YSYEKL. With V trimmed by 2 bases and J by 2 bases, 8 bases remained unmatched. The CDR3 protein is CASSQMVAGLPYNEQFF. The CDR3 DNA reads TGCGCCAGCAGCCAAATGGTAGCGGGGCTTCCCTACAATGAGCAGTTCTTC.

This clone is a singleton in its sample. The chain employs TRBV5-1 and TRBJ1-3, with D perhaps TRBD1 (6 bases). The CDR3 is made up of 15 amino acids. Trimming removed 1 base at V and 0 bases at J, with 8 bases between. Germline V gene data show CDR1 as SGHRS and CDR2 as YFSETQ. The CDR3 nucleotides read TGCGCCAGCAGCTTGAGGGGGTCCTCTGGAAACACCATATATTTT. Translated, it gives CASSLRGSSGNTIYF.

The rearrangement joins TRBV14 to TRBJ1-6, with D possibly being TRBD1 (6 bases). Trimming cost V 2 bases and J 7 bases, with 6 bases left between them. The CDR3 runs to 13 residues. The germline V gene has CDR1 SGHDN and CDR2 FVKESK. The DNA of the CDR3 is TGTGCCAGCAGCCAAACAGGGAATTCACCCCTCCACTTT. Its protein is CASSQTGNSPLHF.

The chain couples TRBV5-4 to TRBJ2-5; D ambiguous. The CDR3 is made up of 15 amino acids. Germline CDR1 SGHNT, CDR2 YYREEE (reference sequence). The V and J ends lost 4 bases and 1 base respectively, with 14 bases between them. The CDR3 DNA reads as TGTGCCAGCAGCCCGTCCGGTGCTTTCCAAGAGACCCAGTACTTC. Translating it yields CASSPSGAFQETQYF.

Worth noting for this clone: The junction departs from the called germline gene at one end, perhaps through a read error. The V and J genes are TRBV7-2 and TRBJ2-5, with D possibly TRBD1 on 6 matching bases. The CDR3 has 16 residues. CDR1 is SGHTA, CDR2 FQGNSA, per germline. The CDR3 DNA sequence: TGTGCCGGCAGCTTCGTTGGGACACTGAATTCCGAGACCCAGTACTTC. Protein: CAGSFVGTLNSETQYF.

This clone was seen a few times. The chain employs TRBV2 and TRBJ1-1, with D maybe TRBD1 (5 bases). This CDR3 region has 14 residues. The V and J ends lost 7 bases and 0 bases respectively, with 12 bases between them. From germline, CDR1 is SNHLY and CDR2 FYNNEI. The CDR3: CASMPGLMNTEAFF. Here the CDR3 DNA reads TGTGCCAGCATGCCAGGGCTTATGAACACTGAAGCTTTCTTT.

CDR3 DNA sequence: TGTGCCAGCAGCTTCCAGGAGAACACCGGGGAGCTGTTTTTT. Translated: CASSFQENTGELFF. The chain is built from TRBV7-7 and TRBJ2-2, with no clear D. Germline CDR1 SSHAT, CDR2 FNYEAQ (reference sequence). The CDR3 is made up of 14 amino acids. V was cut by 3 bases and J by 1 base, with 6 bases left in between.

V and J are TRBV6-5 and TRBJ2-3; TRBD1 aligns across 7 bases. Germline V gene data show CDR1 as MNHEY and CDR2 as SVGAGI. The V segment lost 7 bases and the J segment 2 bases; nucleotides outside the gene matches: 6. The CDR3 length is 14 residues. The CDR3 DNA sequence: TGTGCCAGCACCCGGGGACAGAACACAGATACGCAGTATTTT. Residues: CASTRGQNTDTQYF.

This rearrangement joins TRBV11-3 to TRBJ2-7; D gene ambiguous. CDR3 length: 13 amino acids. The germline V gene encodes CDR1 SGHNT and CDR2 YENEEA. Trimming shortened V by 1 base and J by 4 bases, and 8 bases separated the two germline ends. The CDR3 loop is CASSLVSGYEQYF. CDR3 bases: TGTGCCAGCAGCTTAGTATCCGGTTACGAGCAGTACTTC.

The chain combines TRBV2 with TRBJ2-1, with a weak D call TRBD1 (7 bases). The germline V and J ends were trimmed by 2 bases and 7 bases, with 15 bases remaining between them. From germline, CDR1 is SNHLY and CDR2 FYNNEI. The CDR3 sequence is 15 residues long. The CDR3 DNA sequence: TGTGCCAGCAGTGAACAGGGGGGCTTTTTGAATGAGCAGTTCTTC. This gives the protein CASSEQGGFLNEQFF.

V usage is TRBV6-5 and J usage is TRBJ1-1; D is undetermined. The CDR3 runs to 13 residues. The V gene lost 2 bases and the J gene lost 2 bases, with 6 bases spanning the gap. Per the germline V gene, CDR1 is MNHEY and CDR2 is SVGAGI. The CDR3 reads CASSYGGNTEAFF. The CDR3 region has the DNA TGTGCCAGCAGTTACGGCGGTAACACTGAAGCTTTCTTT.

The chain employs TRBV11-2 and TRBJ1-1, with D possibly being TRBD1 (6 bases). The germline CDR1 and CDR2 sequences are SGHAT and FQNNGV. The V end was cut by 2 bases, the J end by 5 bases, with 15 bases between. The CDR3 extends over 15 amino acids. This CDR3 is CASSLLVGGGTEAFF. CDR3 sequence (DNA): TGTGCCAGCAGCTTATTGGTGGGAGGGGGGACTGAAGCTTTCTTT.

The chain is built from TRBV4-1 and TRBJ2-3; D remains ambiguous. Trimming stripped 1 base from V and 7 bases from J, with 12 bases between. Germline V CDR1 and CDR2: MGHRA, YSYEKL. The CDR3 has 14 amino acids. CDR3 in DNA: TGCGCCAGCAGCCAAGCCCCGACTGAATATACGCAGTATTTT. The encoded protein is CASSQAPTEYTQYF.

The V gene is TRBV6-1, the J gene TRBJ1-2; 7 positions agree with TRBD1. V dropped 5 bases and J dropped 5; count of bases not matched to a gene: 5. Germline CDR1 MNHNS, CDR2 SASEGT. CDR3 length equals 13 residues. The DNA of the CDR3 is TGTGCCAGCAGTACCACAGGGGATTATGGCTACACCTTC. It codes for CASSTTGDYGYTF.

The chain recombines TRBV14 with TRBJ1-2; 7 bases align to TRBD1. J gave up 7 bases and V 4 bases, and 9 bases lay outside the gene matches. Germline V gives CDR1 SGHDN, CDR2 FVKESK. CDR3 size: 14 residues. The DNA for the CDR3 is TGTGCCAGCAGCCCACAACGACAGGGTAGTGGCTACACCTTC. It specifies CASSPQRQGSGYTF. Looking up the rest from reference TRBV14 and TRBJ1-2 gives the full variable domain: EAGVTQFPSHSVIEKGQTVTLRCDPISGHDNLYWYRRVMGKEIKFLLHFVKESKQDESGMPNNRFLAERTGGTYSTLKVQPAELEDSGVYFCASSPQRQGSGYTFGSGTRLTVV.

The V gene is TRBV2, the J gene TRBJ2-3; D might be TRBD1 (6 bases). Trimming took 5 bases from V and 3 from J, leaving 9 bases between them. The CDR3 runs to 13 residues. Looked up from germline, CDR1 is SNHLY and CDR2 is FYNNEI. DNA of the CDR3: TGTGCCAGCAGTACAGGGTTAACAGATACGCAGTATTTT. Its translation: CASSTGLTDTQYF.

The genes are TRBV19 and TRBJ1-2, with a weak D call TRBD1 (5 bases). The CDR3 is made up of 13 amino acids. Trimming pared 3 bases from V and 2 bases from J, leaving 7 bases between. CDR1 is LNHDA, CDR2 SQIVND, per germline (reference sequence). The DNA for the CDR3 is TGTGCCAGTAGTATTAGACAGAACTATGGCTACACCTTC. The encoded protein is CASSIRQNYGYTF.

The rearrangement uses TRBV18 and TRBJ2-1, with 9 bases identical to TRBD2. V trimming: 2 bases; J trimming: 6 bases; junction bases outside the gene matches: 8. Germline assignment: CDR1 KGHSH and CDR2 LQKENI. This CDR3 has 16 residues. The CDR3 loop is CASSPDLGLALNEQFF. The CDR3 coding sequence is TGTGCCAGCTCACCAGACTTGGGACTAGCTCTCAATGAGCAGTTCTTC.

The chain is built from TRBV19 and TRBJ2-7, with TRBD1 matching 10 bases. This CDR3 is 15 amino acids long. Germline trimming cut 6 bases from V and 3 bases from J; bases unmatched to any gene: 8. Germline CDR1 LNHDA, CDR2 SQIVND (reference sequence). CDR3 protein: CASSTGTGAFYEQYF. As DNA, the CDR3 is TGTGCCAGTAGCACCGGGACAGGGGCGTTCTACGAGCAGTACTTC.

This sequence joins TRBV2 and TRBJ1-5; unclear D gene. This CDR3 region has 13 residues. V lost 2 bases to trimming and J lost 9 bases, with 11 bases between them. The germline V gene encodes CDR1 SNHLY and CDR2 FYNNEI. Written as DNA, the CDR3 is TGTGCCAGCAGTGAACCCTTCCGGGGGCCCCAGCATTTT. It specifies CASSEPFRGPQHF. The full variable domain, completed using reference TRBV2 and TRBJ1-5, is EPEVTQTPSHQVTQMGQEVILRCVPISNHLYFYWYRQILGQKVEFLVSFYNNEISEKSEIFDDQFSVERPDGSNFTLKIRSTKLEDSAMYFCASSEPFRGPQHFGDGTRLSIL.

This clone was counted once. Sequence at one end of the junction differs from germline and may be a read error. This chain joins TRBV10-1 and TRBJ2-5; 8 nucleotides align to TRBD1. The germline V gene has CDR1 WNHNN and CDR2 SYGVQD (reference sequence). The CDR3 sequence is 13 residues long. CDR3 in amino acids: CASSLQGDKTRYF. The CDR3 DNA reads as TGCGCCAGCAGTTTACAGGGGGATAAGACCCGGTACTTC.